This entry concerns a single TCR beta chain. Its antigen is undetermined. The time point here: before preoperative PTX-NDP chemotherapy. The germline V gene encodes CDR1 MNHNS and CDR2 SASEGT. CDR3 length: 15 residues. The data belong to a study of esophageal squamous cell carcinoma under preoperative chemotherapy. At the level of the study: TCR repertoires were profiled from both peripheral blood T cells and tumor-infiltrating lymphocytes. Findings of the study overall: After chemotherapy, TCR diversity rose significantly in peripheral T cells but not in tumor-infiltrating lymphocytes.

TCRdb re-called the PCR reads with MiXCR, one entry per CDR3 protein. The sample has about 12,000 distinct CDR3 sequences, approximately 54% seen once. Sampling was done from a patient given preoperative chemotherapy. The chain links TRBV6-1 to TRBJ2-2; no firm D call. Judging by the DNA end, TRBJ2-3 fits better; the J call may be wrong. This clonotype was obtained from a human donor with esophageal squamous cell carcinoma. The donor label of this sample is uncertain. The DNA of the CDR3 is TGTGCCAGGGGCCTCCGGCCTGCGAGCACCGATGAGCAGTATTTT. Its translation: CARGLRPASTDEQYF.